The 25 T cell receptor beta chains presented below share a single source sample, sequenced in a study of T cells after somatic rescue of genetic block. TCRdb's copy holds only in-frame clones and misses some; the assay was immunoSEQ multiplex PCR. This sample has approximately 15,000 clones, with roughly 78% found just once. Sequenced: peripheral blood mononuclear cells (PBMCs). These receptors were taken from a boy aged 10-17 years.

The chain links TRBV7-9 to TRBJ1-5, with D uncertain. The V end was cut by 1 base, the J end by 0 bases, with 7 bases between. In germline, CDR1 is SEHNR, CDR2 FQNEAQ (reference sequence). This CDR3 has 15 amino acids. As DNA, the CDR3 is TGTGCCAGCAGCTTAGTGGGAAATAGCAATCAGCCCCAGCATTTT. Its protein is CASSLVGNSNQPQHF.

The J gene is TRBJ2-4, the V gene TRBV30; TRBD2 matches at 7 bases. This CDR3 spans 13 amino acids. J gave up 9 bases and V 4 bases, and 9 bases lay outside the gene matches. Per the germline V gene, CDR1 is GTSNPN and CDR2 is SVGIG (reference sequence). The CDR3 here is CAWKREGPSIQYF. The CDR3 DNA reads TGTGCCTGGAAGAGGGAGGGTCCTAGCATTCAGTACTTC.

The J gene is TRBJ2-5, the V gene TRBV18; 7 bases are a match to TRBD1. The CDR3 length is 14 residues. The V segment lost 3 bases and the J segment 3 bases; nucleotides outside the gene matches: 4. Germline CDR1 and CDR2: KGHSH and LQKENI. The CDR3, as DNA: TGTGCCAGCTCACCGACACAGGGGAAAGAGACCCAGTACTTC. Translation: CASSPTQGKETQYF.

This clone was counted a few times. V is TRBV30 and J is TRBJ1-2; 8 bases line up with TRBD1. The CDR3 length is 13 residues. The junction had 2 bases not matched to a gene; V was cut back by 1 base and J by 4 bases. Germline V lookup: CDR1 GTSNPN, CDR2 SVGIG (reference sequence). The CDR3 nucleotides are TGTGCCTGGAGTGGACAGGGGACCTATGGCTACACCTTC. Protein product: CAWSGQGTYGYTF.

J is TRBJ2-7 and V is TRBV30; TRBD1 agrees at 7 bases. J gave up 4 bases and V 2 bases, and 5 bases lay outside the gene matches. CDR1 GTSNPN and CDR2 SVGIG come from the germline V gene (reference sequence). The CDR3 is 13 amino acids. CDR3 bases: TGTGCCTGGAGTCGGGACAGCTTGTACGAGCAGTACTTC. It encodes CAWSRDSLYEQYF.

This clone showed up just a few times. The chain is built from TRBV6-6 and TRBJ1-6; no clear D. The CDR3 is 15 residues long. Trimming shortened V by 7 bases and J by 0 bases, and 10 bases separated the two germline ends. CDR1 is MNHNY and CDR2 is SVGAGI in the germline V gene (reference sequence). The chain's CDR3 is CASNLDSSYNSPLHF. The DNA for the CDR3 is TGTGCCAGCAACCTGGATAGCTCCTATAATTCACCCCTCCACTTT.

This clone was seen only once. The chain has TRBV5-5 and TRBJ2-6, with 7 bases identical to TRBD1. CDR1 is SGHKS and CDR2 is YYEKEE in the germline V gene (reference sequence). This CDR3 has 16 residues. The trim removed 3 bases at V and 4 bases at J, leaving 7 bases unmatched. The CDR3 loop reads CASSYSTGVGANVLTF. The CDR3 nucleotides are TGTGCCAGCAGCTACTCAACAGGGGTCGGGGCCAACGTCCTGACTTTC.

The rearrangement links TRBV9 to TRBJ2-1; possibly TRBD1 or TRBD2 for D (5 bases each). V was shortened by 7 bases and J by 6 bases, with 14 bases between the two germline ends. Germline V CDR1 and CDR2: SGDLS, YYNGEE. The CDR3 has 13 residues. The CDR3 region has the DNA TGTGCCAGCCATTCCGGGGACCCCAATGAGCAGTTCTTC. It codes for CASHSGDPNEQFF.

This clone was seen only once. This chain uses TRBV14 with TRBJ2-5; D gene ambiguous. Trimming cost V 0 bases and J 5 bases, with 10 bases left between them. From germline, CDR1 is SGHDN and CDR2 FVKESK. CDR3 length: 14 residues. CDR3 sequence reads: CASSQDMLRETQYF. CDR3 in DNA: TGTGCCAGCAGCCAAGATATGTTGCGGGAGACCCAGTACTTC.

This rearrangement joins TRBV2 to TRBJ2-7; 7 bases fit TRBD1. This CDR3 spans 15 amino acids. The V segment lost 4 bases and the J segment 1 base; nucleotides outside the gene matches: 7. The germline CDR1 and CDR2 sequences are SNHLY and FYNNEI. CDR3 protein: CASSGGRGQSYEQYF. As DNA, the CDR3 is TGTGCCAGCAGTGGAGGAAGGGGGCAATCCTACGAGCAGTACTTC.

By proportion, this clone is large (0.1 to 1%). This chain joins TRBV9 and TRBJ1-1; a weak D match, TRBD1 (5 bases). Germline lookup yields CDR1 SGDLS and CDR2 YYNGEE. This CDR3 is built from 14 residues. The V end was cut by 3 bases, the J end by 6 bases, with 15 bases between. CDR3 loop: CASSAVGGAAEAFF. CDR3 sequence (DNA): TGTGCCAGCAGCGCCGTTGGGGGTGCGGCTGAAGCTTTCTTT.

By frequency in the sample, this clone is medium-sized. V and J are TRBV10-3 and TRBJ2-7; 11 bases line up with TRBD1. The CDR3 loop spans 14 amino acids. The junction had 5 bases not matched to a gene; V was cut back by 5 bases and J by 5 bases. Per the germline V gene, CDR1 is ENHRY and CDR2 is SYGVKD. Here the CDR3 DNA reads TGTGCCATCAGTTCCTCGGGACAGGGGGACGAGCAGTACTTC. Protein: CAISSSGQGDEQYF.

This clone showed up just once. This chain uses TRBV9 with TRBJ2-1, with TRBD2 identical over 13 bases. Germline CDR1 is SGDLS and CDR2 is YYNGEE. This CDR3 contains 16 residues. Unmatched junction bases numbered 6, after V lost 3 bases and J lost 6 bases. The CDR3 loop reads CASSAPLAGGANEQFF. CDR3 bases: TGTGCCAGCAGCGCACCACTAGCGGGAGGGGCCAATGAGCAGTTCTTC.

V usage is TRBV5-1 and J usage is TRBJ1-5; D gene unclear. V was shortened by 0 bases and J by 2 bases, with 9 bases between the two germline ends. The CDR3 runs to 15 residues. Germline lookup yields CDR1 SGHRS and CDR2 YFSETQ. The CDR3 DNA sequence: TGCGCCAGCAGCTTGGGCAGCCCGGGCAATCAGCCCCAGCATTTT. Protein sequence: CASSLGSPGNQPQHF.

This rearrangement joins TRBV6-1 to TRBJ1-4; D is perhaps TRBD1 (5 bases). V lost 5 bases to trimming and J lost 3 bases, with 10 bases between them. Germline loops: CDR1 MNHNS, CDR2 SASEGT. The CDR3 runs to 14 residues. The CDR3 here is CASSRGPANEKLFF. CDR3 nucleotides: TGTGCCAGCAGTCGGGGACCCGCTAATGAAAAACTGTTTTTT.

This chain connects TRBV5-4 to TRBJ2-5; TRBD1 matches at 10 bases. The DNA matches TRBJ2-7 better at its end, which makes the J call doubtful. The germline gives CDR1 SGHNT, CDR2 YYREEE (reference sequence). The CDR3 has 15 residues. The CDR3 nucleotides read TGTGCCAGCAGCACCGGGACAGGGGTCCACTACGAGCAGTACTTC. It is translated as CASSTGTGVHYEQYF.

This clone was picked up one time. The rearrangement joins TRBV5-1 to TRBJ1-2, with D uncertain. Germline CDR1 reads SGHRS; CDR2 reads YFSETQ. This CDR3 contains 11 residues. Trimming removed 0 bases at V and 12 bases at J, with 9 bases between. The CDR3 spells CASSLGQADTF. The CDR3, as DNA: TGCGCCAGCAGCTTGGGCCAGGCAGACACCTTC. The full variable domain, in which reference TRBV5-1 and TRBJ1-2 provide the parts outside the CDR3, is KAGVTQTPRYLIKTRGQQVTLSCSPISGHRSVSWYQQTPGQGLQFLFEYFSETQRNKGNFPGRFSGRQFSNSRSEMNVSTLELGDSALYLCASSLGQADTFGSGTRLTVV.

The genes are TRBV6-6 and TRBJ2-7; 7 bases map to TRBD1. Trimming removed 6 bases from V and 2 bases from J; junction bases left unmatched: 4. CDR1 is MNHNY and CDR2 is SVGAGI in the germline V gene (reference sequence). CDR3 length: 13 residues. The CDR3 nucleotides read TGTGCCAGCAGGGGGACAGTAACCTACGAGCAGTACTTC. Protein sequence: CASRGTVTYEQYF.

The chain recombines TRBV2 with TRBJ2-5; D gene uncertain. Trimming shortened V by 4 bases and J by 2 bases, and 8 bases separated the two germline ends. The germline V gene has CDR1 SNHLY and CDR2 FYNNEI. This CDR3 comprises 13 residues. As DNA, the CDR3 is TGTGCCAGCAGTGGACTGGAGCAAGAGACCCAGTACTTC. Translating it yields CASSGLEQETQYF.

This rearrangement joins TRBV13 to TRBJ2-3; D unclear. V shed 2 bases and J shed 8 bases, with 11 bases lying between them. Germline CDR1 PRHDT, CDR2 FYEKMQ (reference sequence). The CDR3 runs to 13 residues. DNA of the CDR3: TGTGCCAGCAGCTTAAAAGGGCTTTTTACGCAGTATTTT. This gives the protein CASSLKGLFTQYF.

The J gene is TRBJ1-5, the V gene TRBV5-5; TRBD1 might be the D (6 bases). CDR3 length: 15 amino acids. V was shortened by 3 bases and J by 3 bases, with 13 bases between the two germline ends. CDR1 and CDR2 (germline): SGHKS, YYEKEE (reference sequence). The chain's CDR3 is CASSWGQGNNQPQHF. In nucleotides, the CDR3 is TGTGCCAGCAGCTGGGGCCAGGGGAACAATCAGCCCCAGCATTTT.

Only a few counts were recorded for this clone. V gene TRBV18 combines with J gene TRBJ2-1; unclear D gene. Trimming took 0 bases from V and 6 from J, leaving 6 bases between them. This CDR3 is 13 amino acids long. The V gene's germline CDR1 is KGHSH and CDR2 LQKENI. CDR3 sequence: CASSPPPRNEQFF. CDR3 DNA: TGTGCCAGCTCACCACCGCCCCGCAATGAGCAGTTCTTC.

A word on this clone: Germline is not matched at one junction end, which may reflect a read error. J is TRBJ2-5 and V is TRBV7-7, with 8 bases fitting TRBD2. The CDR3 sequence is 16 residues long. Germline-derived CDR1 and CDR2 are SSHAT and FNYEAQ (reference sequence). CDR3 coding DNA: TGTGCTAGCAGCTTCGGGTCTTTACGGGGGGGAGAGACCCAGTACTTC. It specifies CASSFGSLRGGETQYF.

The CDR3: CSVLQGRTEAFF. CDR3 in DNA: TGCAGCGTTTTACAGGGGAGGACTGAAGCTTTCTTT. The gene calls are TRBV29-1 and TRBJ1-1; 7 bases are shared with TRBD1. The V gene's germline CDR1 is SQVTM and CDR2 ANQGSEA. The CDR3 has 12 residues. Trimming removed 5 bases from V and 5 bases from J; junction bases left unmatched: 5.

This clone is termed medium-sized. The genes are TRBV19 and TRBJ2-7, with D unresolved. Germline loops: CDR1 LNHDA, CDR2 SQIVND (reference sequence). This CDR3 spans 15 amino acids. V lost 3 bases to trimming and J lost 1 base, with 13 bases between them. The CDR3, as DNA: TGTGCCAGTAGTATCCTCCGGGCCGGTTCCTACGAGCAGTACTTC. Translating it yields CASSILRAGSYEQYF.